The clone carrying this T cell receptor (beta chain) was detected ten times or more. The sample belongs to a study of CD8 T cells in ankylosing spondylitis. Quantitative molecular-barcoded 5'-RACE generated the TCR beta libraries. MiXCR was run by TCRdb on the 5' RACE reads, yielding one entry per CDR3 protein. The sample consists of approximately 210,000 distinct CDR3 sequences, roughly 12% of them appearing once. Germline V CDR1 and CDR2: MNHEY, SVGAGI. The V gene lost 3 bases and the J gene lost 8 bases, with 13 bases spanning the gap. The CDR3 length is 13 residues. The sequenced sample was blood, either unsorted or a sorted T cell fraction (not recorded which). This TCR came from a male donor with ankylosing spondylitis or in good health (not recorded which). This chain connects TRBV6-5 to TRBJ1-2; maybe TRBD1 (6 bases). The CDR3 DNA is TGTGCCAGCAGTTATTCGAGGGGGTCGGGCTACACCTTC. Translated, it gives CASSYSRGSGYTF.